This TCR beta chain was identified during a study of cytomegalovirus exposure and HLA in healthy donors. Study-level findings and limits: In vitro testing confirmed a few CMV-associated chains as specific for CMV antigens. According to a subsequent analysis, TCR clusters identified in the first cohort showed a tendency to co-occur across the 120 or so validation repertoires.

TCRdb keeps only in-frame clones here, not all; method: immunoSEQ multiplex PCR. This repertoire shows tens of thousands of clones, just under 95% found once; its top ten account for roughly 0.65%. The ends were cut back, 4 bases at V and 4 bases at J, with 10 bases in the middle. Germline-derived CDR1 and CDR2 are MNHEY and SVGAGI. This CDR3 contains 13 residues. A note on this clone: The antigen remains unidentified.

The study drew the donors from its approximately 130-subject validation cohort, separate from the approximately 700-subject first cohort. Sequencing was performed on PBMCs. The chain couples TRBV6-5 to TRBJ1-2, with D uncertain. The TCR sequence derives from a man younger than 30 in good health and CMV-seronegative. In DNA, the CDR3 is TGTGCCAGCAGTTCCAGCGGCCTCTATGGCTACACCTTC. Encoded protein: CASSSSGLYGYTF.